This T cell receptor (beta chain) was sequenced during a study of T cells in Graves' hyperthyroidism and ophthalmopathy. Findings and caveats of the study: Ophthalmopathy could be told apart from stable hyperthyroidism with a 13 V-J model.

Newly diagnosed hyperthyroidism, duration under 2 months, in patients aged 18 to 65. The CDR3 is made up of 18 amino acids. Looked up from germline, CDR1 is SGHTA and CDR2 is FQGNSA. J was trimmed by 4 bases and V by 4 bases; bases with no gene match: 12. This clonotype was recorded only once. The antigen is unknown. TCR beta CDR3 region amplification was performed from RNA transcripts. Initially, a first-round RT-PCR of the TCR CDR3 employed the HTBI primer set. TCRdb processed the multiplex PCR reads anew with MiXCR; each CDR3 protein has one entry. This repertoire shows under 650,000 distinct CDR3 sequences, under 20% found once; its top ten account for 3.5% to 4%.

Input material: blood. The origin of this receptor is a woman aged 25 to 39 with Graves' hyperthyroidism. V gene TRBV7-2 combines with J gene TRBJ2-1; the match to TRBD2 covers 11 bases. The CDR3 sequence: CASSSASRLAGTYNEQFF. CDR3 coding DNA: TGTGCCAGCAGCTCGGCCTCCAGACTAGCGGGAACGTACAATGAGCAGTTCTTC.